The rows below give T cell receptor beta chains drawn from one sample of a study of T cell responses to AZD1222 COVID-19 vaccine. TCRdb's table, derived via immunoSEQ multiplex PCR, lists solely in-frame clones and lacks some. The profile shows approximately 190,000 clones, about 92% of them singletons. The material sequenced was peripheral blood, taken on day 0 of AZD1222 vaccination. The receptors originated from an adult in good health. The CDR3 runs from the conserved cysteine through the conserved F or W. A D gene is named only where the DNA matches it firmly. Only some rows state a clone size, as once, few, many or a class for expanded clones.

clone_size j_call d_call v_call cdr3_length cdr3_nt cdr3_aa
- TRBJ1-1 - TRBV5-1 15 TGCGCCAGCAGCTTGGACAGGGCGGCGAACACTGAAGCTTTCTTT CASSLDRAANTEAFF
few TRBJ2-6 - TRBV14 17 TGTGCCAGCAGCCCCGGGACTGAGAGCTCTGGGGCCAACGTCCTGACTTTC CASSPGTESSGANVLTF
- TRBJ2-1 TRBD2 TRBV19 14 TGTGCCAGTAGTATTAGCGGGGGGCCCAATGAGCAGTTCTTC CASSISGGPNEQFF
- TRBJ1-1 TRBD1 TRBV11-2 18 TGTGCCAGCAGCACTCACCGGGACAGGGGAGGAATGAACACTGAAGCTTTCTTT CASSTHRDRGGMNTEAFF
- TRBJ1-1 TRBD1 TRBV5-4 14 TGTGCCAGCAGCGAGGACAGGGGATACACTGAAGCTTTCTTT CASSEDRGYTEAFF
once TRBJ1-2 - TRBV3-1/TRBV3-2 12 TGTGCCAGCAGTCAACAGGGCCGAGGCTACACCTTC CASSQQGRGYTF
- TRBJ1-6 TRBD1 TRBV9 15 TGTGCCAGCAGCGTAGAGGGCGACAGGGTTTCACCCCTCCACTTT CASSVEGDRVSPLHF
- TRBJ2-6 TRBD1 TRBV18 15 TGTGCCAGCTCAAGACAGGGCCTCGGGGCCAACGTCCTGACTTTC CASSRQGLGANVLTF
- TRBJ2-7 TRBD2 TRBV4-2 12 TGTGCCAGCAGCCAAGAGAGCGGGGTTAAAATTTTC CASSQESGVKIF
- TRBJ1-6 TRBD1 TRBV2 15 TGTGCCAGCAGTGGAAGACAGGGGGCAAATTCACCCCTCCACTTT CASSGRQGANSPLHF